This T cell receptor (beta chain) was obtained from a study of CD8 T cells in ankylosing spondylitis. Study outcomes and limitations: A TCR beta motif of 8 or 9 highly homologous variants appeared characteristic of ankylosing spondylitis blood. Reports of some motif variants in reactive arthritis synovial fluid and blood predate this one. Significantly higher representation of disease-linked clones was reported for matched ankylosing spondylitis synovial fluid.

To note about this clonotype: The antigen remains undetermined.

TCRdb analysed the 5' RACE reads with MiXCR anew, one entry per CDR3 protein. In the table there are over 150,000 distinct CDR3 sequences, approximately 18% of which are singletons. The V end was cut by 4 bases, the J end by 3 bases, with 13 bases between. The germline gives CDR1 LGHNA, CDR2 YNFKEQ. This CDR3 region has 15 residues. The sequencing sample was made of blood, either unsorted or a sorted T cell fraction (not recorded which). The V call is TRBV4-2, the J call TRBJ2-1; D perhaps matches TRBD2 (6 bases). This receptor was identified in a male donor aged 10 to 35 with ankylosing spondylitis or in good health (not recorded which). CDR3 loop: CASSPRVADYNEQFF. The CDR3 nucleotides read TGTGCCAGCAGCCCCCGGGTAGCGGACTACAATGAGCAGTTCTTC.